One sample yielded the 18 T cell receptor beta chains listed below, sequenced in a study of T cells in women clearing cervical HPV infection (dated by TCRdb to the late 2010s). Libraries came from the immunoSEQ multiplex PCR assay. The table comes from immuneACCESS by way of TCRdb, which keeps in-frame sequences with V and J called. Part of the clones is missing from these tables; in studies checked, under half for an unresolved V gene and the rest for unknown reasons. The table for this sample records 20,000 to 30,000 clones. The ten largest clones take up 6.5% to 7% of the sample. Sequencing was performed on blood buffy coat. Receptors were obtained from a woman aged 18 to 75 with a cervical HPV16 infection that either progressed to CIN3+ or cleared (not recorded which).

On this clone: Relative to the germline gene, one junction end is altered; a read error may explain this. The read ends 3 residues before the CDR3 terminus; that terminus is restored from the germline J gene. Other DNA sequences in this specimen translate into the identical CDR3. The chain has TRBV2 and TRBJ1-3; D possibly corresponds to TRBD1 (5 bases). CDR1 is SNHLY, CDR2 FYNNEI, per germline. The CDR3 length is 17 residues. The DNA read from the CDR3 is TGTGCCAGCAGTGACTCGGGAAGGGGCGCTGGTGGAAACACT. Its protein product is CASSDSGRGAGGNT. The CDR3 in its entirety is CASSDSGRGAGGNTIYF.

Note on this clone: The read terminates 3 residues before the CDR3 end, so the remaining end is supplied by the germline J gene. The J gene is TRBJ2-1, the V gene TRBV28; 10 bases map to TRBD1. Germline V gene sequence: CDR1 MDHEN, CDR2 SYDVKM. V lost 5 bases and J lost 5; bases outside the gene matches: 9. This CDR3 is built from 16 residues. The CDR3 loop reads CASSPPAGQGNNEQFF. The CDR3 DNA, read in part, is TGTGCCAGCAGTCCCCCAGCGGGACAGGGGAACAATGAG.

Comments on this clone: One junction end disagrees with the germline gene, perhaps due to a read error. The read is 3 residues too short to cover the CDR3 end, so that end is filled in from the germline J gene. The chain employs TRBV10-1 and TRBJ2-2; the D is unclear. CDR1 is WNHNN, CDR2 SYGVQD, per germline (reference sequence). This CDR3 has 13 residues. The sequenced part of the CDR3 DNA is TGCACCAGCAGTGTTACGGACACCGGGGAG. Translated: CTSSVTDTGE. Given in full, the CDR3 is CTSSVTDTGELFF.

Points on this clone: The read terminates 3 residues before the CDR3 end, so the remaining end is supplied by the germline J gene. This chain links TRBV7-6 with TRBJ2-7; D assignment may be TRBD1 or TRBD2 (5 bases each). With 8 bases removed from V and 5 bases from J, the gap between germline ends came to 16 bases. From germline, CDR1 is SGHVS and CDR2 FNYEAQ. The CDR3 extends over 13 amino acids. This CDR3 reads CASQRLRGDEQYF. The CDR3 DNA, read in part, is TGTGCCAGCCAAAGACTGAGGGGTGACGAG.

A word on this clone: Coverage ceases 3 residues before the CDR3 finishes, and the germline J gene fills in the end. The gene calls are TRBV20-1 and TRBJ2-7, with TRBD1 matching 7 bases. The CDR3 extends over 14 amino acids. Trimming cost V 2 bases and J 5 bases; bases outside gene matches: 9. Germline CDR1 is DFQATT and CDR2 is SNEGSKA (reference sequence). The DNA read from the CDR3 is TGCAGTGCTAGAAAACAGACAGGGATGAACGAG. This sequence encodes CSARKQTGMNE. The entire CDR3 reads CSARKQTGMNEQYF.

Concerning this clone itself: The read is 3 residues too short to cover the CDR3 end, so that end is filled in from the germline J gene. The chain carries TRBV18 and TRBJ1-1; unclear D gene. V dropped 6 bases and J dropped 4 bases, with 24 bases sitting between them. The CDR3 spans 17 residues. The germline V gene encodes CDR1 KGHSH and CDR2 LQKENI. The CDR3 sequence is CASSPGLPGSSGTEAFF. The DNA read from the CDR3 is TGTGCCAGCTCTCCAGGACTTCCTGGCAGCTCGGGCACTGAA. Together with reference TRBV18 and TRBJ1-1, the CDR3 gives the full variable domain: NAGVMQNPRHLVRRRGQEARLRCSPMKGHSHVYWYRQLPEEGLKFMVYLQKENIIDESGMPKERFSAEFPKEGPSILRIQQVVRGDSAAYFCASSPGLPGSSGTEAFFGQGTRLTVV.

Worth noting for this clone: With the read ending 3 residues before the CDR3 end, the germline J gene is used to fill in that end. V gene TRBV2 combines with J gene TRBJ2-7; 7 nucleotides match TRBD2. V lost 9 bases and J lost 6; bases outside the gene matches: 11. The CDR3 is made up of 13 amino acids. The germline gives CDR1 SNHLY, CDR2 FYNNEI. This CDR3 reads CARRDERDPEQYF. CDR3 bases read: TGTGCCAGACGGGATGAGCGGGATCCCGAG.

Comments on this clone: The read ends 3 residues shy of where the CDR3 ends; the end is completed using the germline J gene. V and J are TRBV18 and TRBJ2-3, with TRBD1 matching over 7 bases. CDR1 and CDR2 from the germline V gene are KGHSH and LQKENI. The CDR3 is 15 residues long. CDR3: CASSPPNRGEETQYF. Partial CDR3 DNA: TGTGCCAGCTCACCACCCAACAGGGGTGAAGAGACG.

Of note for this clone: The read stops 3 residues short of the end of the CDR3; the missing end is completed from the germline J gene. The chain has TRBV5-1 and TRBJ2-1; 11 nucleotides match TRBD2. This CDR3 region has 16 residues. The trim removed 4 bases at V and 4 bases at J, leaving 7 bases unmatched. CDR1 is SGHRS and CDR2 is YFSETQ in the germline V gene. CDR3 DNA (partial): TGCGCCAGCAGCGACGGGACTAGCGGTCTTTACAATGAG. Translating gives CASSDGTSGLYNE. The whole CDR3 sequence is CASSDGTSGLYNEQFF. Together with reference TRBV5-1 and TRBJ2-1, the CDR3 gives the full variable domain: KAGVTQTPRYLIKTRGQQVTLSCSPISGHRSVSWYQQTPGQGLQFLFEYFSETQRNKGNFPGRFSGRQFSNSRSEMNVSTLELGDSALYLCASSDGTSGLYNEQFFGPGTRLTVL.

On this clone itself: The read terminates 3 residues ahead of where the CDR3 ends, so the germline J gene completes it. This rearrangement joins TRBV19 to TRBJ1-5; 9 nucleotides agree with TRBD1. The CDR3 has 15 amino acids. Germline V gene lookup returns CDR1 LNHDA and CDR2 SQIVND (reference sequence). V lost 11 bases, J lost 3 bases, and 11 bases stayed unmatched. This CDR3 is CAVSGQGPFNQPQHF. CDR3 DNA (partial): TGTGCCGTTTCAGGACAGGGGCCGTTCAATCAGCCC.

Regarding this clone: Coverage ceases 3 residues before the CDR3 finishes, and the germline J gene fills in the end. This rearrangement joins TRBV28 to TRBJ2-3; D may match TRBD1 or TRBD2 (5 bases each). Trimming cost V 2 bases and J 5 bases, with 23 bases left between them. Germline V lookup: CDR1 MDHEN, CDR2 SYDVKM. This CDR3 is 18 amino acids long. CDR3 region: CASSLPSEVGRGEDTQYF. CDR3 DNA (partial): TGTGCCAGCAGTTTACCCTCGGAAGTGGGGCGAGGGGAAGATACG.

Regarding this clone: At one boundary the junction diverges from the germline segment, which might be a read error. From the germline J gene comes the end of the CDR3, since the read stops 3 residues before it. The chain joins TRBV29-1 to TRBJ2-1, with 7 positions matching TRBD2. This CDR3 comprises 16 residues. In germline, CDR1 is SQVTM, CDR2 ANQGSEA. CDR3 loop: CSFEGRREWSYNEQFF. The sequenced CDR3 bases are TGCAGCTTTGAGGGCAGGCGGGAGTGGTCCTACAATGAG.

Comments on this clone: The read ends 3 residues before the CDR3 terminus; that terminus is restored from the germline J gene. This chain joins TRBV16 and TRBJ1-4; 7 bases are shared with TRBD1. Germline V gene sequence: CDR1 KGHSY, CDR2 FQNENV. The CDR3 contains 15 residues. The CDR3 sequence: CASSLETGTGSPLFF. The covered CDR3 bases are TGTGCCAGCAGCCTTGAGACAGGGACGGGATCACCA.

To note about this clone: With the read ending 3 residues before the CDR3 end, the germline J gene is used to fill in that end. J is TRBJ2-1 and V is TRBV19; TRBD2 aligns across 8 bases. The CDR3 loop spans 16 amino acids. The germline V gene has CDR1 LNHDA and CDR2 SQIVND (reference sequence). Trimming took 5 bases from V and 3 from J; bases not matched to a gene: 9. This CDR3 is CASSPISGSIYNEQFF. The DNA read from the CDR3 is TGTGCCAGTAGTCCCATCAGCGGGAGTATCTACAATGAG.

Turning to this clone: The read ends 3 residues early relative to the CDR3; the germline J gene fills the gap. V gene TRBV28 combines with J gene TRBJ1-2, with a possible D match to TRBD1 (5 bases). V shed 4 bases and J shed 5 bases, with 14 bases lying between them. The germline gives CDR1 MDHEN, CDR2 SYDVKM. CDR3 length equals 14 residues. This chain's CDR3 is CASSSPRDRYGYTF. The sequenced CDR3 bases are TGTGCCAGCAGTTCGCCCAGGGATCGGTATGGC.

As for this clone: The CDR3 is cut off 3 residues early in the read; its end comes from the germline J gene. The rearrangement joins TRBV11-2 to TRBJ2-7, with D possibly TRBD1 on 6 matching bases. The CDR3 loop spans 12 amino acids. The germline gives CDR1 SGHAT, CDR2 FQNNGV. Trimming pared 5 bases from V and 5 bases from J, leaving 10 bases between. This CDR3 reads CASSDHRDEQYF. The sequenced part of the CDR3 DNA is TGTGCCAGCAGCGACCACAGGGACGAG.

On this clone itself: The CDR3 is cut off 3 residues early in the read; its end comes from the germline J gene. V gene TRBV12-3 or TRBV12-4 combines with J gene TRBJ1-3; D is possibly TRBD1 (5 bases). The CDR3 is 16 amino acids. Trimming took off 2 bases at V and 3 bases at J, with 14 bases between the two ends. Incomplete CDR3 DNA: TGTGCCAGCAGTTTAAAACGGGGGTCCCATGGAAACACC. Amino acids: CASSLKRGSHGNT. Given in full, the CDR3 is CASSLKRGSHGNTIYF.

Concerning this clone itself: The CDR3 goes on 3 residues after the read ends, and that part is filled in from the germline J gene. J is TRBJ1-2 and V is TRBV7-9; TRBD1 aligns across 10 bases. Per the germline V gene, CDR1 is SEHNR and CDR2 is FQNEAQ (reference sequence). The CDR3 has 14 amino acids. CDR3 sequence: CASSMGQGFYDYTF. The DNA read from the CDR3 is TGTGCCAGCAGCATGGGACAGGGGTTCTACGAC.